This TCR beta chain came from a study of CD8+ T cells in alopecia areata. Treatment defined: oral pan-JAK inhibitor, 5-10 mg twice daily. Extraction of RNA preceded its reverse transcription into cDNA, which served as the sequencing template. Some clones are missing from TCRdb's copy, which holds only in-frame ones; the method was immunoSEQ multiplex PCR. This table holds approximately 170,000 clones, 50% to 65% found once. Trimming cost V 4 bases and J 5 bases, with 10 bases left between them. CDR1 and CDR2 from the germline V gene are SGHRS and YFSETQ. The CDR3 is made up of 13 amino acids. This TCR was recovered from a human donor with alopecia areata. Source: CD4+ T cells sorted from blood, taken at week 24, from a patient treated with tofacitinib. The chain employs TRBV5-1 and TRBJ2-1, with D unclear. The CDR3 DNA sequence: TGCGCCAGCAGCCCAGGACCGAACAATGAGCAGTTCTTC. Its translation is CASSPGPNNEQFF.